Relative to its sample, the clone carrying this T cell receptor (beta chain) is large. Its specificity is unknown. This sample is part of a study of T cells in localized non-small cell lung cancer. Whole-study findings and limits: There were a median 57 of the top 100 tumor clones appearing in adjacent lung. Longer overall survival accompanied higher blood T cell density. It remains possible that heterogeneity exists, since only one tumor region was sequenced. Compared with tumor, uninvolved adjacent lung displayed greater T cell clonality, ranking highest overall.

CDR1 and CDR2 from the germline V gene are SGDLS and YYNGEE. V shed 0 bases and J 5 bases; nucleotides not matched to a gene: 10. There are 16 residues in the CDR3. Measured with immunoSEQ multiplex PCR; TCRdb has only the in-frame clones, and not every one. The table lists 7,000 to 10,000 clones, 55% to 75% of them singletons, with approximately 8.4% in the top ten. This sequence originates from a male donor aged 60 or over with stage I squamous cell lung carcinoma. This chain joins TRBV9 and TRBJ2-5; 7 nucleotides agree with TRBD1. The sequencing here drew on lymph node tissue, taken before any cancer treatment. CDR3 sequence (DNA): TGTGCCAGCAGCGTAGATGGGCCAGGGGGTGTGGAGACCCAGTACTTC. This sequence encodes CASSVDGPGGVETQYF.